The source of this T cell receptor (beta chain) is a study of T cell changes during pregnancy in multiple sclerosis. Assay: immunoSEQ multiplex PCR; the TCRdb copy retains only in-frame clones and omits some. The sample contains some 93,000 clones, 80% to 95% of which appear only once. This CDR3 has 14 amino acids. V was shortened by 1 base and J by 1 base, with 7 bases between the two germline ends. The germline CDR1 and CDR2 sequences are SEHNR and FQNEAQ (reference sequence). The receptor was isolated from a female donor with multiple sclerosis, enrolled in a pregnancy study. The rearrangement links TRBV7-9 to TRBJ1-1; D is unclear. The sequenced sample was peripheral blood, obtained after pregnancy. CDR3 in amino acids: CASSLVGENTEAFF. CDR3 in DNA: TGTGCCAGCAGCTTAGTGGGAGAGAACACTGAAGCTTTCTTT.